These 29 T cell receptor beta chains were all obtained from the same sample, sequenced in a study of blood T cell repertoires in COVID-19. The data were produced by immunoSEQ multiplex PCR, yet TCRdb's version contains in-frame clones alone and is incomplete. The sample shows some 130,000 clones, around 80% of them seen only once. Sequences were obtained from PBMCs or T cells enriched from blood (not recorded which). These receptor sequences come from a man aged 40-49 years with acute COVID-19.

This sequence joins TRBV27 and TRBJ1-2, with TRBD1 identical over 9 bases. V lost 5 bases and J lost 2; bases outside the gene matches: 9. The V gene's germline CDR1 is MNHEY and CDR2 SMNVEV (reference sequence). The CDR3 contains 16 residues. CDR3 residues: CASSISGTGLNYGYTF. In nucleotides, the CDR3 is TGTGCCAGCAGTATTAGCGGGACAGGGTTGAACTATGGCTACACCTTC.

The chain carries TRBV28 and TRBJ2-3; TRBD2 matches 12 bases. Trimming took 6 bases from V and 6 from J; bases not matched to a gene: 7. The CDR3 covers 15 residues. Germline V CDR1 and CDR2: MDHEN, SYDVKM. CDR3 nucleotides: TGTGCCAGCAGACAGACTAGCGGGAGCGTTGATACGCAGTATTTT. It specifies CASRQTSGSVDTQYF.

This chain joins TRBV5-6 and TRBJ2-7; TRBD1 agrees at 9 bases. CDR3 length equals 13 residues. Germline V gene data show CDR1 as SGHDT and CDR2 as YYEEEE. The V and J ends lost 0 bases and 6 bases, in that order; junction bases with no gene match: 1. This CDR3 is CASSLDRGLEQYF. CDR3 sequence (DNA): TGTGCCAGCAGCTTGGACAGGGGGCTCGAGCAGTACTTC.

The J gene is TRBJ2-5, the V gene TRBV19, with 9 bases aligning to TRBD1. V shed 3 bases, J shed 4 bases, and the junction held 6 bases outside the gene matches. The CDR3 contains 15 residues. Looked up from germline, CDR1 is LNHDA and CDR2 is SQIVND (reference sequence). The CDR3 DNA reads TGTGCCAGTAGTATGGGGGACAGGGTAGGAGAGACCCAGTACTTC. As protein: CASSMGDRVGETQYF.

This sequence joins TRBV2 and TRBJ1-2, with TRBD1 matching 8 bases. The germline gives CDR1 SNHLY, CDR2 FYNNEI. The CDR3 consists of 13 residues. The ends lost 3 bases at V and 4 bases at J; junction bases unmatched: 1. CDR3 coding DNA: TGTGCCAGCAGTGATCAGGGGGCCTATGGCTACACCTTC. This codes for CASSDQGAYGYTF. Complete variable domain (other parts from reference TRBV2 and TRBJ1-2): EPEVTQTPSHQVTQMGQEVILRCVPISNHLYFYWYRQILGQKVEFLVSFYNNEISEKSEIFDDQFSVERPDGSNFTLKIRSTKLEDSAMYFCASSDQGAYGYTFGSGTRLTVV.

The V gene is TRBV2, the J gene TRBJ1-6, with TRBD1 matching 8 bases. Germline assignment: CDR1 SNHLY and CDR2 FYNNEI. The trim removed 6 bases at V and 0 bases at J, leaving 4 bases unmatched. This CDR3 region has 16 residues. The CDR3 DNA reads TGTGCCAGCAGCCCAGGGGGCGCCTCCTATAATTCACCCCTCCACTTT. Protein product: CASSPGGASYNSPLHF.

This chain joins TRBV7-6 and TRBJ1-1, with a possible D match to TRBD1 (5 bases). V dropped 3 bases and J dropped 0 bases, with 8 bases sitting between them. The CDR3 covers 14 residues. Germline values: CDR1 SGHVS, CDR2 FNYEAQ. CDR3 coding DNA: TGTGCCAGCAGCTTGACAGTGATGAACACTGAAGCTTTCTTT. It specifies CASSLTVMNTEAFF.

This clone was counted only a few times. The V call is TRBV29-1, the J call TRBJ2-2; TRBD2 agrees at 11 bases. This CDR3 is built from 13 residues. The junction had 5 bases not matched to a gene; V was cut back by 7 bases and J by 7 bases. CDR1 and CDR2 (germline): SQVTM, ANQGSEA. CDR3 region: CSASGGQIGELFF. The DNA of the CDR3 is TGCAGCGCTAGCGGGGGGCAGATCGGGGAGCTGTTTTTT.

DNA of the CDR3: TGTGCCATCAGTTCCGTAGCGGGAGGTCGGAGAGATACGCAGTATTTT. Translating it yields CAISSVAGGRRDTQYF. The rearrangement links TRBV10-3 to TRBJ2-3; 10 nucleotides align to TRBD2. Germline CDR1 is ENHRY and CDR2 is SYGVKD. There are 16 residues in the CDR3. V lost 5 bases, J lost 5 bases, and 10 bases stayed unmatched.

The chain joins TRBV12-3 or TRBV12-4 to TRBJ1-1; no clear D. The V end lost 6 bases, the J end lost 8 bases, and 13 bases lay between the germline ends. The CDR3 length is 12 residues. CDR3 residues: CASREGVGEAFF. DNA for the CDR3: TGTGCCAGCAGGGAGGGAGTCGGGGAAGCTTTCTTT.

The chain carries TRBV24-1 and TRBJ2-5, with D perhaps matching TRBD1 (6 bases). Germline loops: CDR1 KGHDR, CDR2 SFDVKD. The CDR3 runs to 13 residues. Trimming removed 1 base at V and 7 bases at J, with 9 bases between. CDR3 loop: CATSDFTGLTQYF. In nucleotides, the CDR3 is TGTGCCACCAGTGATTTTACAGGGTTGACCCAGTACTTC.

The gene calls are TRBV28 and TRBJ1-4; D possibly corresponds to TRBD1 (6 bases). CDR1 is MDHEN and CDR2 is SYDVKM in the germline V gene. The CDR3 sequence is 14 residues long. Trimming took off 3 bases at V and 10 bases at J, with 15 bases between the two ends. CDR3 amino acids: CASSLNEGGGKLFF. The CDR3, as DNA: TGTGCCAGCAGTTTGAACGAGGGGGGGGGAAAACTGTTTTTT.

The V call is TRBV9, the J call TRBJ2-1; a possible D gene is TRBD2 (7 bases). The germline V and J ends were trimmed by 0 bases and 4 bases, with 14 bases remaining between them. There are 16 residues in the CDR3. Germline V gene data show CDR1 as SGDLS and CDR2 as YYNGEE. CDR3: CASSVGGGLNYNEQFF. CDR3 bases: TGTGCCAGCAGCGTAGGAGGGGGACTAAATTACAATGAGCAGTTCTTC.

This clone has a handful of counts. The chain carries TRBV6-5 and TRBJ1-6; 9 positions agree with TRBD1. Looked up from germline, CDR1 is MNHEY and CDR2 is SVGAGI. The junction had 8 bases not matched to a gene; V was cut back by 6 bases and J by 8 bases. The CDR3 extends over 15 amino acids. The CDR3 bases are TGTGCCAGCAGGGACGGACAGGGGCCGGATTCACCCCTCCACTTT. It encodes CASRDGQGPDSPLHF.

The V and J genes are TRBV27 and TRBJ2-6; tentative D call: TRBD2 (6 bases). The V gene's germline CDR1 is MNHEY and CDR2 SMNVEV (reference sequence). The CDR3 consists of 17 residues. Trimming left V 3 bases short and J 2 bases short, with 14 bases between. The CDR3, as DNA: TGTGCCAGCAGTTTCCTAGGGACTCTCCCTGGGGCCAACGTCCTGACTTTC. It codes for CASSFLGTLPGANVLTF.

The chain joins TRBV7-8 to TRBJ2-7; D is possibly TRBD1 (6 bases). Trimming stripped 5 bases from V and 6 bases from J, with 20 bases between. CDR3 length: 15 residues. Per germline, CDR1 SGHVS and CDR2 FQNEAQ. The CDR3 nucleotides are TGTGCCAGCAGCCCCCAGGGCCTTGGGGGCTCCGAGCAGTACTTC. It encodes CASSPQGLGGSEQYF.

J is TRBJ1-5 and V is TRBV2, with D possibly matching TRBD1 (5 bases). The V and J ends lost 4 bases and 4 bases respectively, with 8 bases between them. The CDR3 sequence is 13 residues long. The germline gives CDR1 SNHLY, CDR2 FYNNEI. DNA for the CDR3: TGTGCCAGCAGTGTGGAGGGGAATCAGCCCCAGCATTTT. Translated: CASSVEGNQPQHF.

The J gene is TRBJ2-7, the V gene TRBV9; 11 nucleotides match TRBD2. The CDR3 is 16 amino acids. V shed 4 bases, J shed 1 base, and the junction held 7 bases outside the gene matches. The germline gives CDR1 SGDLS, CDR2 YYNGEE. The DNA of the CDR3 is TGTGCCAGCAGCCCGGAGACTAGCGGGGCTTCCTACGAGCAGTACTTC. Translated: CASSPETSGASYEQYF.

The chain combines TRBV27 with TRBJ1-2; D ambiguous. Germline V CDR1 and CDR2: MNHEY, SMNVEV (reference sequence). V lost 3 bases, J lost 7 bases, and 15 bases lay in between. The CDR3 runs 14 residues. In DNA, the CDR3 is TGTGCCAGCAGTTTGAGAAGGCAGGAAAGTGGCTACACCTTC. As protein: CASSLRRQESGYTF.

The V and J genes are TRBV18 and TRBJ1-5; D perhaps matches TRBD1 (6 bases). The CDR3 loop spans 15 amino acids. Germline CDR1 and CDR2: KGHSH and LQKENI. The V and J ends lost 2 bases and 5 bases respectively, with 13 bases between them. The CDR3: CASSPVQGIDQPQHF. CDR3 sequence (DNA): TGTGCCAGCTCACCAGTTCAGGGGATCGATCAGCCCCAGCATTTT.

The chain employs TRBV5-1 and TRBJ1-4, with TRBD1 as a possible D gene (5 bases). V lost 2 bases, J lost 3 bases, and 14 bases lay in between. The length of the CDR3 is 16 residues. CDR1 SGHRS and CDR2 YFSETQ come from the germline V gene. CDR3 sequence: CASSLGARPSNEKLFF. The CDR3 nucleotides read TGCGCCAGCAGCTTAGGGGCCCGGCCATCTAATGAAAAACTGTTTTTT.

This sequence joins TRBV5-3 and TRBJ1-2, with D tentatively TRBD1 (6 bases). TRBV5-3 is an open reading frame whose function is uncertain. The V end was cut by 10 bases, the J end by 8 bases, with 18 bases between. CDR3 length equals 12 residues. The CDR3 here is CAAGQGLGGYTF. CDR3 coding DNA: TGTGCCGCAGGGCAGGGGCTAGGAGGCTACACCTTC.

V is TRBV7-3 and J is TRBJ2-2, with D possibly matching TRBD2 (6 bases). This CDR3 spans 13 amino acids. The V end was cut by 5 bases, the J end by 6 bases, with 10 bases between. From germline, CDR1 is SGHTA and CDR2 FQGTGA. DNA of the CDR3: TGTGCCAGCAGCCCCGGGACTCCCGGGGAGCTGTTTTTT. Translation: CASSPGTPGELFF.

The chain has TRBV2 and TRBJ2-2; TRBD1 is a possible D gene (5 bases). This CDR3 region has 15 residues. The V gene's germline CDR1 is SNHLY and CDR2 FYNNEI. The V end was cut by 6 bases, the J end by 0 bases, with 11 bases between. CDR3 nucleotides: TGTGCCAGCAGACGGACATCTTCGAACACCGGGGAGCTGTTTTTT. Translated: CASRRTSSNTGELFF.

The sample holds one count of this clone. The chain recombines TRBV5-1 with TRBJ2-2; possibly TRBD1 for D (5 bases). CDR3 length equals 13 residues. Germline CDR1 is SGHRS and CDR2 is YFSETQ. V lost 2 bases to trimming and J lost 4 bases, with 6 bases between them. As DNA, the CDR3 is TGCGCCAGCAGCTTCCAGGGCACCGGGGAGCTGTTTTTT. It is translated as CASSFQGTGELFF. Based on the CDR3 plus reference TRBV5-1 and TRBJ2-2, the full variable domain is KAGVTQTPRYLIKTRGQQVTLSCSPISGHRSVSWYQQTPGQGLQFLFEYFSETQRNKGNFPGRFSGRQFSNSRSEMNVSTLELGDSALYLCASSFQGTGELFFGEGSRLTVL.

The V gene is TRBV7-2, the J gene TRBJ1-6; D is ambiguous. Trimming removed 5 bases from V and 10 bases from J, with 12 bases in between. Germline loops: CDR1 SGHTA, CDR2 FQGNSA. The CDR3 has 13 amino acids. CDR3 residues: CASSPSGGSPLHF. CDR3 DNA sequence: TGTGCCAGCAGCCCTTCGGGAGGGTCACCCCTCCACTTT.

The V gene is TRBV5-1, the J gene TRBJ2-7; D is perhaps TRBD2 (6 bases). The CDR3 is 14 residues long. Trimming stripped 1 base from V and 6 bases from J, with 14 bases between. CDR1 is SGHRS, CDR2 YFSETQ, per germline. CDR3 protein: CASSLNGGLSEQYF. The CDR3 coding sequence is TGCGCCAGCAGCTTGAACGGGGGACTCTCCGAGCAGTACTTC.

The chain couples TRBV29-1 to TRBJ1-2; D is uncertain. Germline V lookup: CDR1 SQVTM, CDR2 ANQGSEA. V lost 4 bases and J lost 2, with 5 bases in between. This CDR3 spans 11 amino acids. CDR3 sequence: CSVGENYGYTF. The CDR3 DNA is TGCAGCGTTGGGGAGAACTATGGCTACACCTTC.

This clone appeared a single time. The V call is TRBV4-2, the J call TRBJ2-6; D remains ambiguous. V dropped 3 bases and J dropped 0 bases, with 9 bases sitting between them. The V gene's germline CDR1 is LGHNA and CDR2 YNFKEQ. The CDR3 consists of 16 residues. The CDR3 DNA sequence: TGTGCCAGCAGCCACTTACTACCCTCTGGGGCCAACGTCCTGACTTTC. Translating it yields CASSHLLPSGANVLTF.